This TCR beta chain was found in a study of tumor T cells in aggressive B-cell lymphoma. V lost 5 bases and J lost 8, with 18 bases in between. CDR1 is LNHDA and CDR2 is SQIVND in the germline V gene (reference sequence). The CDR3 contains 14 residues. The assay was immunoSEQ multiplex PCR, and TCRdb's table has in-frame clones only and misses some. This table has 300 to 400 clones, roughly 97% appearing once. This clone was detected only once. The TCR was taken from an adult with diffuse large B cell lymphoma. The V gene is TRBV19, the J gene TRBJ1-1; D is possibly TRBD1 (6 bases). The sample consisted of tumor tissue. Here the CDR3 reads CASSGGGGRVEAFF. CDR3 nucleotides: TGTGCCAGTAGTGGGGGCGGGGGGCGAGTGGAAGCTTTCTTT.